The T cell receptor (beta chain) under discussion was sequenced for a study of blood T cell repertoires in COVID-19. About the study: Two negative PCRs, clearance, or symptom resolution had been documented for recovered Cohort 3 donors. Sources were T cells, B-cell-depleted T cells, or PBMCs; the material itself was cDNA or gDNA.

The CDR3 extends over 13 amino acids. J lost 3 bases, V lost 5 bases, and 4 bases had no gene match. Germline assignment: CDR1 MNHEY and CDR2 SVGAGI. The data were produced by immunoSEQ multiplex PCR, yet TCRdb's version contains in-frame clones alone and is incomplete. The sample shows approximately 190,000 clones, 86% of them seen only once. This TCR derives from a middle-aged woman in a cohort exposed to, infected with or recovered from COVID-19 (not recorded which). The J gene is TRBJ2-7, the V gene TRBV6-5, with 7 bases aligning to TRBD1. The sample comprised PBMCs or T cells enriched from blood (not recorded which). CDR3 coding DNA: TGTGCCAGCAGTAGCTCAGGGGGCTACGAGCAGTACTTC. Its protein product is CASSSSGGYEQYF.